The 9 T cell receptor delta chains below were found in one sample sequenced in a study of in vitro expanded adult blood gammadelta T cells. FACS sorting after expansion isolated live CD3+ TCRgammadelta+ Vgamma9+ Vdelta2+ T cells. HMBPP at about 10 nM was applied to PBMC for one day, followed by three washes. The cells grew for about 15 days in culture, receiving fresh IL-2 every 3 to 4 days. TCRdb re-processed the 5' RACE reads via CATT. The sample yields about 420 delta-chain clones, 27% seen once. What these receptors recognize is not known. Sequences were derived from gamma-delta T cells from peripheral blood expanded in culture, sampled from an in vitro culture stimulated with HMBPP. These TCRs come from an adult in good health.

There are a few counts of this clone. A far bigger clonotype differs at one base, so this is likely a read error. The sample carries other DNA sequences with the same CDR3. DNA for the CDR3: TGTGCCTGTGACACCCTAAAGGCCGGCTCCTGGGACACTCGACAGATGTTTTTC. Amino acids: CACDTLKAGSWDTRQMFF. V gene TRDV2 combines with J gene TRDJ3, with D possibly matching TRDD3 (5 bases). Per the germline V gene, CDR1 is GEAIGNYY and CDR2 is EKD. The CDR3 length is 18 residues.

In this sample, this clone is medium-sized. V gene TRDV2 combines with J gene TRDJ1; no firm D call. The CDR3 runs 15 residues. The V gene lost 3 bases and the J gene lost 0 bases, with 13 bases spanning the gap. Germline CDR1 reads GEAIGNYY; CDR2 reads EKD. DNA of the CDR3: TGTGCCTGTGACTCCCTGAACTACTACACCGATAAACTCATCTTT. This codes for CACDSLNYYTDKLIF.

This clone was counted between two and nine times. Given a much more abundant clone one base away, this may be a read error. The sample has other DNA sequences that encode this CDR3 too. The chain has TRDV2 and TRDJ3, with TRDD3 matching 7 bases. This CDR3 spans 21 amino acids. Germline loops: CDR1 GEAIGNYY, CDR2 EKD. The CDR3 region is CACDPALTGDLYSWDTRQMFF. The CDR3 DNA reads TGTGCCTGTGACCCCGCCCTTACTGGGGACCTTTACTCCTGGGACACTCGACAGATGTTTTTC.

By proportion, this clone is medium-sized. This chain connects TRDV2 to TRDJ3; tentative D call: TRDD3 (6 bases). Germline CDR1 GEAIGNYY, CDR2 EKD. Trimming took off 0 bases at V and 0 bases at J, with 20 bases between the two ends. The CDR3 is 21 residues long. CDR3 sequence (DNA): TGTGCCTGTGACACCGAATTTGGGGGGCCTCAGAACTCCTGGGACACCCGACAGATGTTTTTC. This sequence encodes CACDTEFGGPQNSWDTRQMFF.

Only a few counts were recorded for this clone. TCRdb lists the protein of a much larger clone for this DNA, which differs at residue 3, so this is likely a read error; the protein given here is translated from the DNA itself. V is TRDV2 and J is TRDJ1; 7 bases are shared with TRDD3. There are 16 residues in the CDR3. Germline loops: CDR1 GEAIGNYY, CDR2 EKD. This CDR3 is CARDTVWDTGADKLIF. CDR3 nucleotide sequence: TGTGCCCGTGACACCGTCTGGGATACTGGGGCCGATAAACTCATCTTT.

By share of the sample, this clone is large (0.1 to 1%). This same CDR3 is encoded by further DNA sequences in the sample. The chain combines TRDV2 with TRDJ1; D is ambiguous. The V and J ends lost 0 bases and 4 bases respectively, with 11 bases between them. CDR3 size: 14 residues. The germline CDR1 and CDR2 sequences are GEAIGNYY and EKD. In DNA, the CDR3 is TGTGCCTGTGACACCGTAGGAATTGGCGATAAACTCATCTTT. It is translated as CACDTVGIGDKLIF.

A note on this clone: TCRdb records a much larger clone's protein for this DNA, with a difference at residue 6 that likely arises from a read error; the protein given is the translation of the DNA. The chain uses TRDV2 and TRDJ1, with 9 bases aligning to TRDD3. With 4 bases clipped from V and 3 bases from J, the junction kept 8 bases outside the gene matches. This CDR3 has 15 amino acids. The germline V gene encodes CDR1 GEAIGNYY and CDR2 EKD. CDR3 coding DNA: TGTGCCTGTGATCGCATGGGGGATAGGTCCGATAAACTCATCTTT. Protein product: CACDRMGDRSDKLIF.

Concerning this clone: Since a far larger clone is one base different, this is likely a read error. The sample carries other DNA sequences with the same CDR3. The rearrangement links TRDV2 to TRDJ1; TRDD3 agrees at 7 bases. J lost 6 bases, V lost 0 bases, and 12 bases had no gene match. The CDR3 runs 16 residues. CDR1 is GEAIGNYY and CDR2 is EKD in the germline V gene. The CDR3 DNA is TGTGCCTGTGACACCCTCGGCTGGGGGCAACTTAATAAACTCATCTTT. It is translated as CACDTLGWGQLNKLIF.

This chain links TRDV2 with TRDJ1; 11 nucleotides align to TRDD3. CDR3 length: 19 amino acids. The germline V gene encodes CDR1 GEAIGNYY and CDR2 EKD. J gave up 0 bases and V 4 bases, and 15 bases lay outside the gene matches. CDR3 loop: CACDRLGDTKREYTDKLIF. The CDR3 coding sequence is TGTGCCTGTGATCGCCTGGGGGATACAAAGCGGGAGTACACCGATAAACTCATCTTT.